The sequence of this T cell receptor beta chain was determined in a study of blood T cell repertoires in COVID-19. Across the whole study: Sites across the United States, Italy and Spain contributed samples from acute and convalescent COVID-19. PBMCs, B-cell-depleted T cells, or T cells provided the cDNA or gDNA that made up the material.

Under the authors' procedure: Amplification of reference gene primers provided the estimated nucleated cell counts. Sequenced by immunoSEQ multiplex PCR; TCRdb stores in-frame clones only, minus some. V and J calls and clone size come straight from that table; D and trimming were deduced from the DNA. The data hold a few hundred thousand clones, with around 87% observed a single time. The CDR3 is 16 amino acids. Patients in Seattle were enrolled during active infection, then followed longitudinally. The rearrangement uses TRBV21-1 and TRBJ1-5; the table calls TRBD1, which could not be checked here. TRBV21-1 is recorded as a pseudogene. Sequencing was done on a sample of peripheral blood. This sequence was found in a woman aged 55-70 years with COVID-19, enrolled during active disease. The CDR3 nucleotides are TGTGCCAGCAGCATCCATACCGGGACAGGGGGCTACCCCCAGCATTTT. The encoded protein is CASSIHTGTGGYPQHF.